These T cell receptor beta chains were read from a single sample in a study of Graves' ophthalmopathy and Graves' hyperthyroidism. TCRdb re-called the multiplex PCR reads with MiXCR, one entry per CDR3 protein. The sample consists of roughly 500,000 distinct CDR3 sequences, around an eighth of them appearing once. The material sequenced was blood. These receptors originate from a woman under 40 with Graves' ophthalmopathy. Each CDR3 is given with its conserved first and last residue. The D gene is left open where the match is weak. Clone size is not always given. Where it is, it says once, few, many or a class for expanded clones.

>many|TRBV7-2|15|TRBD1|TRBJ1-2
CASSPTGGASYGYTF
TGTGCCAGCAGCCCTACAGGGGGCGCAAGCTATGGCTACACCTTC
>NA|TRBV5-6|15|NA|TRBJ2-7
CASSVAHRYSYKQYF
TGTGCCAGCAGCGTGGCCCACAGATACTCCTACAAGCAGTACTTC
>many|TRBV9|15|NA|TRBJ2-2
CASSTGQANTGELFF
TGTGCCAGCAGCACTGGACAAGCGAACACCGGGGAGCTGTTTTTT
>many|TRBV19|15|TRBD1|TRBJ1-5
CASSPQGALHQPQHF
TGTGCCAGTAGTCCACAGGGGGCCTTGCATCAGCCCCAGCATTTT
>many|TRBV18|12|NA|TRBJ2-7
CASSPEAGRQYF
TGTGCCAGCTCACCCGAGGCTGGGCGGCAGTACTTC
>few|TRBV11-3|13|NA|TRBJ2-2
CASSLASTGDLFF
TGTGCCAGCAGCTTAGCGAGCACCGGGGATCTGTTTTTT
>many|TRBV18|13|NA|TRBJ2-5
CASSPGTEETQYF
TGTGCCAGCTCACCAGGGACCGAAGAGACCCAGTACTTC
>many|TRBV28|17|NA|TRBJ2-7
CASSSSWGGGSSYEQYF
TGTGCCAGCAGTTCCTCGTGGGGGGGCGGGTCTTCCTACGAGCAGTACTTC
>NA|TRBV7-9|14|TRBD2|TRBJ2-2
CASSLGLVSGELFF
TGTGCCAGCAGCCTGGGACTAGTTTCCGGGGAGCTGTTTTTT
>many|TRBV12-3/TRBV12-4|13|NA|TRBJ2-5
CASSLIVKETQYF
TGTGCCAGCAGTTTAATTGTAAAAGAGACCCAGTACTTC
>many|TRBV6-1|15|NA|TRBJ1-6
CASKMGPQLNSPLHF
TGTGCCAGCAAAATGGGACCGCAACTAAATTCACCCCTCCACTTT
>many|TRBV12-3/TRBV12-4|17|TRBD2|TRBJ2-5
CASSSPSGGTTIETQYF
TGTGCCAGCAGCTCCCCTTCGGGAGGTACCACAATAGAGACCCAGTACTTC
>many|TRBV15|15|NA|TRBJ2-7
CATSRPGTLSYEQYF
TGTGCCACCAGCAGGCCCGGGACACTCTCCTACGAGCAGTACTTC
>many|TRBV12-5|13|NA|TRBJ2-7
CASGATHAYRSDF
TGTGCTAGTGGTGCCACTCATGCCTATCGGTCGGACTTC
>many|TRBV30|13|NA|TRBJ1-1
CAWRYQGWTEAFF
TGTGCCTGGAGATACCAGGGGTGGACTGAAGCTTTCTTT
>many|TRBV6-1|15|TRBD1|TRBJ1-5
CASRPNRGLGQPQHF
TGTGCCAGCAGGCCGAACAGGGGGCTCGGGCAGCCCCAGCATTTT
>NA|TRBV30|13|TRBD1|TRBJ1-1
CAWGQVVNTEAFF
TGTGCCTGGGGACAGGTAGTGAACACTGAAGCTTTCTTT
>NA|TRBV7-8|13|NA|TRBJ1-6
CASSPPSSSPLHF
TGTGCCAGCAGCCCACCCTCGAGCTCACCCCTCCACTTT
>many|TRBV30|18|TRBD1|TRBJ2-6
CAWSVEAGGLSGANVLTF
TGTGCCTGGAGTGTGGAGGCAGGGGGCCTCTCTGGGGCCAACGTCCTGACTTTC
>NA|TRBV6-1|15|NA|TRBJ2-2
CASSEMGRGTGELVF
TGTGCCAGCAGTGAAATGGGACGTGGGACCGGGGAGCTGGTTTTT
>many|TRBV6-9|14|NA|TRBJ1-1
CASSWVAGNTEAFF
TGTGCCAGCAGTTGGGTGGCGGGGAACACTGAAGCTTTCTTT
>few|TRBV29-1|14|TRBD1|TRBJ2-2
CSVSDRVLTGELFF
TGCAGCGTTTCCGACAGGGTTCTCACCGGGGAGCTGTTTTTT
>NA|TRBV5-1|14|NA|TRBJ2-4
CASSYADSKNIQYF
TGCGCCAGCAGCTACGCGGACAGCAAAAACATTCAGTACTTC
>NA|TRBV20-1|11|NA|TRBJ2-7
CSAVHSYEQYF
TGCAGTGCGGTGCACTCCTACGAGCAGTACTTC